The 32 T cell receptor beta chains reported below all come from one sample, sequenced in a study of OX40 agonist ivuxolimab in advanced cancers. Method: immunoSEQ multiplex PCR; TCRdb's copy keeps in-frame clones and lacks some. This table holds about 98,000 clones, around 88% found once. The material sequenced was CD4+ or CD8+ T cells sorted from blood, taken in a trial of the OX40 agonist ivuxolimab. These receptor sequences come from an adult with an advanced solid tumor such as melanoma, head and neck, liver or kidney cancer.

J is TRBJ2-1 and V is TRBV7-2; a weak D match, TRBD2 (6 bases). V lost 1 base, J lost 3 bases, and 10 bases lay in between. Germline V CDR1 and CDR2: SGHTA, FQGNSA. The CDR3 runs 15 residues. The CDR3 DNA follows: TGTGCCAGCAGCTTAGGACCGGGGGACTACAATGAGCAGTTCTTC. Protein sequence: CASSLGPGDYNEQFF. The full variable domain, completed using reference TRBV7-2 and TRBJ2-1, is GAGVSQSPSNKVTEKGKDVELRCDPISGHTALYWYRQSLGQGLEFLIYFQGNSAPDKSGLPSDRFSAERTGGSVSTLTIQRTQQEDSAVYLCASSLGPGDYNEQFFGPGTRLTVL.

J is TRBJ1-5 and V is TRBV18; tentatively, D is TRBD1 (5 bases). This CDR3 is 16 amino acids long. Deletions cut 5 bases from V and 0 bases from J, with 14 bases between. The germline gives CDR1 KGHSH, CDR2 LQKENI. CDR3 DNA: TGTGCCAGCTCAACGGGGACCCGATATAGCAATCAGCCCCAGCATTTT. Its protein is CASSTGTRYSNQPQHF.

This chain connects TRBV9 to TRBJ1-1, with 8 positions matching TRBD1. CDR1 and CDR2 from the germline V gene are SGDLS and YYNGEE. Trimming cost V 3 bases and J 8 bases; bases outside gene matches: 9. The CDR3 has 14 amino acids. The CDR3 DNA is TGTGCCAGCAGCGCCCGGACAGGGAGTCGAGAAGCTTTCTTT. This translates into CASSARTGSREAFF.

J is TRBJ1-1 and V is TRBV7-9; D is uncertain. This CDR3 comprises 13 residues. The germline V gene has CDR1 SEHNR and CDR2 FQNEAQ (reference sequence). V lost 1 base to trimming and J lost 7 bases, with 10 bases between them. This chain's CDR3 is CASSLDGGDEAFF. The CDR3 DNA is TGTGCCAGCAGCTTAGATGGTGGAGATGAAGCTTTCTTT.

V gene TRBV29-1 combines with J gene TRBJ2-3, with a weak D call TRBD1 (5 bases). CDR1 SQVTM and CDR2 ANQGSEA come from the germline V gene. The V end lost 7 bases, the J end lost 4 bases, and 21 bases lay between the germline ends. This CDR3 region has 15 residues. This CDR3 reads CSAILGQGPPDTQYF. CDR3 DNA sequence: TGCAGCGCAATCCTCGGGCAGGGCCCCCCAGATACGCAGTATTTT.

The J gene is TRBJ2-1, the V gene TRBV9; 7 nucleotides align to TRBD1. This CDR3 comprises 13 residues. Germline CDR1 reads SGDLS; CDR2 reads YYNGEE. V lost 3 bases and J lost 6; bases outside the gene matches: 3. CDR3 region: CASSAGQVNEQFF. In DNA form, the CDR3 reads TGTGCCAGCAGCGCCGGACAGGTCAATGAGCAGTTCTTC.

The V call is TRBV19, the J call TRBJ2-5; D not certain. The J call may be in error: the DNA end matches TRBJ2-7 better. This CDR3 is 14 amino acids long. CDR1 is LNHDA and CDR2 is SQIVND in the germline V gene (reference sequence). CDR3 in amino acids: CASRSTFRSYEQYF. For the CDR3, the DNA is TGTGCCAGTAGGAGCACCTTCCGCTCCTACGAGCAGTACTTC.

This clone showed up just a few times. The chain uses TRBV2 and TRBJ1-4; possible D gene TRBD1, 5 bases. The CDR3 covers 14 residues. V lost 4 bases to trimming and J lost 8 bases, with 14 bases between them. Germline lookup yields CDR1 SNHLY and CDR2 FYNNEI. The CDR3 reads CASSAGTLGEKLFF. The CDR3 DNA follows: TGTGCCAGCAGTGCCGGGACGTTGGGGGAAAAACTGTTTTTT.

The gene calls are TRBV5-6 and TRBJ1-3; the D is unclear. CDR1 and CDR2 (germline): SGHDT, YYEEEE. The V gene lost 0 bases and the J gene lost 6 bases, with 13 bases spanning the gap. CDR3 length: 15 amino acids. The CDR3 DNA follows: TGTGCCAGCAGCTTGGGAAAGATCACGGAAAACACCATATATTTT. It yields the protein CASSLGKITENTIYF.

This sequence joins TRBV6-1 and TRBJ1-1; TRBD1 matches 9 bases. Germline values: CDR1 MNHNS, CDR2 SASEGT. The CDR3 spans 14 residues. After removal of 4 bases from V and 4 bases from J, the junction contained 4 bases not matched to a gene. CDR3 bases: TGTGCCAGCAGTGTACCGACAGGGGGCACTGAAGCTTTCTTT. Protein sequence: CASSVPTGGTEAFF.

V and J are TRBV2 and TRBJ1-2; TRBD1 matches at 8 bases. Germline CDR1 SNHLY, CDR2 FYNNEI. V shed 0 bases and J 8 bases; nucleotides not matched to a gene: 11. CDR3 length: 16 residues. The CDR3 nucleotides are TGTGCCAGCAGTGAAGCTTGGAGACAGGGGCCCTCAGGCTACACCTTC. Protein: CASSEAWRQGPSGYTF. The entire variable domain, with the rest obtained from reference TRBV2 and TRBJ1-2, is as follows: EPEVTQTPSHQVTQMGQEVILRCVPISNHLYFYWYRQILGQKVEFLVSFYNNEISEKSEIFDDQFSVERPDGSNFTLKIRSTKLEDSAMYFCASSEAWRQGPSGYTFGSGTRLTVV.

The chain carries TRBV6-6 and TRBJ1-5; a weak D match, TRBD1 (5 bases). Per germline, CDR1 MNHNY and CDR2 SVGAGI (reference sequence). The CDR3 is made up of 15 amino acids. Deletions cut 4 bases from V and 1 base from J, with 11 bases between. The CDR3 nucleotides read TGTGCCAGCAGTTCTGGGGGAGGAAGCAATCAGCCCCAGCATTTT. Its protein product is CASSSGGGSNQPQHF.

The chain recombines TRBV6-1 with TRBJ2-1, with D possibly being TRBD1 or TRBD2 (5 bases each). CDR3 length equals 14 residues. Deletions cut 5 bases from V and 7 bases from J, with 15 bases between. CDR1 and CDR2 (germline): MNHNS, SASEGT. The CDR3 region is CASSPGTFRNEQFF. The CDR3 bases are TGTGCCAGCAGTCCTGGGACGTTTAGAAATGAGCAGTTCTTC.

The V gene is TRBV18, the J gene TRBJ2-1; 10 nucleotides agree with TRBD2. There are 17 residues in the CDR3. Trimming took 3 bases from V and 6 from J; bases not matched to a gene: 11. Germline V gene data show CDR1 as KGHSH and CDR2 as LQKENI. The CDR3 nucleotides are TGTGCCAGCTCACCCTCTTTAGCGGGGGGTTCCCCCAATGAGCAGTTCTTC. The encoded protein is CASSPSLAGGSPNEQFF. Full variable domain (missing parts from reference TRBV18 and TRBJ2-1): NAGVMQNPRHLVRRRGQEARLRCSPMKGHSHVYWYRQLPEEGLKFMVYLQKENIIDESGMPKERFSAEFPKEGPSILRIQQVVRGDSAAYFCASSPSLAGGSPNEQFFGPGTRLTVL.

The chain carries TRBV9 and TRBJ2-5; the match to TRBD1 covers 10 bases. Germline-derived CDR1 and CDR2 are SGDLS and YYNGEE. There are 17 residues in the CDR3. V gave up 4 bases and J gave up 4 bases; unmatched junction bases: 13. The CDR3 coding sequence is TGTGCCAGCAGCTACATTTCGGGACAGGGGCCCGGAGAGACCCAGTACTTC. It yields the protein CASSYISGQGPGETQYF.

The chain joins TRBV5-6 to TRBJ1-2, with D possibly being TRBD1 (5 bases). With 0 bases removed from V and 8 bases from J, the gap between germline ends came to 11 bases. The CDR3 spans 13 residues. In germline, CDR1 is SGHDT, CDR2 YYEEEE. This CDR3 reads CASSLVRGTGYTF. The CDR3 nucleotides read TGTGCCAGCAGCTTGGTTCGGGGGACCGGCTACACCTTC.

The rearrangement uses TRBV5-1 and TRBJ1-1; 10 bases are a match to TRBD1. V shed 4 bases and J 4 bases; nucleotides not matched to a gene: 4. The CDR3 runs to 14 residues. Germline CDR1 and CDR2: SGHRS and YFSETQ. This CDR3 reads CASSEGQGGTEAFF. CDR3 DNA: TGCGCCAGCAGCGAAGGACAGGGGGGCACTGAAGCTTTCTTT.

CDR3 sequence (DNA): TGTGCCAGCAGAGGGGAGGAAGATCAGCCCCAGCATTTT. Translated: CASRGEEDQPQHF. The rearrangement uses TRBV2 and TRBJ1-5; the D gene is possibly TRBD1 (5 bases). There are 13 residues in the CDR3. Trimming shortened V by 6 bases and J by 5 bases, and 11 bases separated the two germline ends. The V gene's germline CDR1 is SNHLY and CDR2 FYNNEI.

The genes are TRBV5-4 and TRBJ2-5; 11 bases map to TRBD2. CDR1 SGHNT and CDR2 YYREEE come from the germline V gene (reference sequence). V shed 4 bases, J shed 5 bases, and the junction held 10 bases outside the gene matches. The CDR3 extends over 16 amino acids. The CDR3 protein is CASSGASGGRSETQYF. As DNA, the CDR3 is TGTGCCAGCAGCGGCGCTAGCGGGGGGCGATCGGAGACCCAGTACTTC.

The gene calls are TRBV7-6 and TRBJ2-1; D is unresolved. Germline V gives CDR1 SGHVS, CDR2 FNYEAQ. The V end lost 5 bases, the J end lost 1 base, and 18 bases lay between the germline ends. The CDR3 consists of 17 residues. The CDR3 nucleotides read TGTGCCAGCAGCGCCACGGGCGGCAGTGGGTCCTACAATGAGCAGTTCTTC. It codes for CASSATGGSGSYNEQFF.

The CDR3 here is CASSSTGVPYEQYF. CDR3 DNA: TGTGCCAGCAGCTCGACAGGGGTTCCCTACGAGCAGTACTTC. V usage is TRBV5-4 and J usage is TRBJ2-7; TRBD1 matches at 8 bases. Germline CDR1 SGHNT, CDR2 YYREEE (reference sequence). V gave up 3 bases and J gave up 2 bases; unmatched junction bases: 4. The CDR3 is 14 amino acids.

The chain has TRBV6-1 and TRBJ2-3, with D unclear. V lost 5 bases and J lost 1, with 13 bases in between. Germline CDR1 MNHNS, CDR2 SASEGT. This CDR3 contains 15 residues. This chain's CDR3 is CASSLSVPRTDTQYF. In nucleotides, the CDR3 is TGTGCCAGCAGTCTATCTGTCCCTCGCACAGATACGCAGTATTTT.

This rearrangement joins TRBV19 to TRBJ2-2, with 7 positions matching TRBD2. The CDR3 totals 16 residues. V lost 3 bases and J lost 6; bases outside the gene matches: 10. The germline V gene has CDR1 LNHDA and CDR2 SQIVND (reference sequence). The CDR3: CASSMGTGRDPGELFF. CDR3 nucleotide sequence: TGTGCCAGTAGTATGGGTACGGGGAGGGACCCCGGGGAGCTGTTTTTT.

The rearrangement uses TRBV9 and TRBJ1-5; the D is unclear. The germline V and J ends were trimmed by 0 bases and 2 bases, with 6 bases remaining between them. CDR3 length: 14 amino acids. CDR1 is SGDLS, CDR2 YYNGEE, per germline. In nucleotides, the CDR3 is TGTGCCAGCAGCGTAGCGGCGGGCAATCAGCCCCAGCATTTT. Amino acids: CASSVAAGNQPQHF.

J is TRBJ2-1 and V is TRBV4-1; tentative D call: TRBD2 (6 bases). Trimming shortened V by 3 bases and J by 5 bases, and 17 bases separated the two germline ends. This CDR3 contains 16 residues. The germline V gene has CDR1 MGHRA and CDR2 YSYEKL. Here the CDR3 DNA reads TGCGCCAGCAGCCAGCCAGACGGCGGGGCCAACAATGAGCAGTTCTTC. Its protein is CASSQPDGGANNEQFF.

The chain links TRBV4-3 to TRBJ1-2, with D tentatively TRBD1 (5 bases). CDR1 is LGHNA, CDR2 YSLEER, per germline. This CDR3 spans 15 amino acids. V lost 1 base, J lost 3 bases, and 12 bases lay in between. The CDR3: CASSQGSWGDYGYTF. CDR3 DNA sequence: TGCGCCAGCAGCCAAGGGTCATGGGGGGACTATGGCTACACCTTC.

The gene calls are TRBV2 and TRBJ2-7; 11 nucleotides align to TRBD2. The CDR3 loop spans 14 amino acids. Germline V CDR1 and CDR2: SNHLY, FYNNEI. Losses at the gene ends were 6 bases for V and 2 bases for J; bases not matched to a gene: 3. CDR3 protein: CASRSTSGTYEQYF. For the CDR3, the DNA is TGTGCCAGCAGATCGACTAGCGGGACCTACGAGCAGTACTTC.

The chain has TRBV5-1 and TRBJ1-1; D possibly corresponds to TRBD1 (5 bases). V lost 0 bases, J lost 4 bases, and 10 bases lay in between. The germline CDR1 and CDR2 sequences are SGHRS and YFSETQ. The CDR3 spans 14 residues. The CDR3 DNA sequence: TGCGCCAGCAGCTTGGTAGGGGCAGGCACTGAAGCTTTCTTT. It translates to CASSLVGAGTEAFF.

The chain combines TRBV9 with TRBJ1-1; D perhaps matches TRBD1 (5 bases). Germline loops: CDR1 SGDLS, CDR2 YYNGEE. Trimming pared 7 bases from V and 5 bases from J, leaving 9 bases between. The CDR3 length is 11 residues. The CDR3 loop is CASRGETEAFF. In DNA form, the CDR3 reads TGTGCCAGCCGGGGGGAAACTGAAGCTTTCTTT.

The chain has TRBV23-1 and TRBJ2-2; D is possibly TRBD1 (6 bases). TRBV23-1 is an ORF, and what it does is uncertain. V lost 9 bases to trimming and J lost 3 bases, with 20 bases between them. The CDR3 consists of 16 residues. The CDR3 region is CASVDRRKNYTGELFF. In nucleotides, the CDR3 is TGCGCCAGTGTTGACAGGCGGAAAAACTACACCGGGGAGCTGTTTTTT.

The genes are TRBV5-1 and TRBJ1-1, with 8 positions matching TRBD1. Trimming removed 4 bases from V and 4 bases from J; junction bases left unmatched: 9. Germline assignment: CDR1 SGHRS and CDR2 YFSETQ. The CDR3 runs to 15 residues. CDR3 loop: CASSTETGGSTEAFF. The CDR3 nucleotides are TGCGCCAGCAGCACCGAAACAGGGGGGTCCACTGAAGCTTTCTTT.

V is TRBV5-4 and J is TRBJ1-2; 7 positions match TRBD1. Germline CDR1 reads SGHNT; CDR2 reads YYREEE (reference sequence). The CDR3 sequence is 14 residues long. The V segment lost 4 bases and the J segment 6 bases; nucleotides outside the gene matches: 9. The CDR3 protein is CASSAGQLPHGYTF. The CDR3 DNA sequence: TGTGCCAGCAGCGCGGGACAGTTACCGCATGGCTACACCTTC.